Following are 29 T cell receptor beta chains from one sample sequenced in a study of cytomegalovirus exposure and HLA in healthy donors. It was with 60 Vbeta and 13 Jbeta primers that the PCR ran. Generated by immunoSEQ multiplex PCR, the TCRdb table keeps only in-frame clones and is missing some. The sample includes over 90,000 clones, around 60% seen only once; the top ten take 3.2%. The sequenced sample consisted of PBMCs. These receptor sequences come from a man aged 60 to 69 in good health and CMV-seronegative.

V is TRBV7-9 and J is TRBJ1-2, with a tentative D call TRBD1 (5 bases). Germline V gives CDR1 SEHNR, CDR2 FQNEAQ (reference sequence). The CDR3 sequence is 13 residues long. V was pared by 7 bases and J by 8 bases, with 17 bases between. Here the CDR3 reads CASTTRGMEGYTF. The CDR3 DNA is TGTGCCAGCACCACCCGGGGGATGGAAGGCTACACCTTC.

This clone was detected a few times. V gene TRBV15 combines with J gene TRBJ1-2; possible D gene TRBD1, 5 bases. The length of the CDR3 is 16 residues. CDR1 LNHNV and CDR2 YYDKDF come from the germline V gene (reference sequence). The V and J ends lost 3 bases and 0 bases respectively, with 14 bases between them. The CDR3 DNA reads TGTGCCACCAGCAGTTGGGGCGTCCGAGCTAACTATGGCTACACCTTC. As protein: CATSSWGVRANYGYTF.

The chain links TRBV19 to TRBJ2-3, with 10 bases fitting TRBD1. V lost 5 bases and J lost 0; bases outside the gene matches: 8. Germline CDR1 LNHDA, CDR2 SQIVND (reference sequence). The CDR3 is 17 amino acids. The CDR3 sequence is CASSLFPGQGSTDTQYF. CDR3 sequence (DNA): TGTGCCAGTAGTTTATTCCCGGGACAGGGGAGCACAGATACGCAGTATTTT.

The J gene is TRBJ2-1, the V gene TRBV14, with D tentatively TRBD2 (6 bases). This CDR3 comprises 13 residues. Germline CDR1 and CDR2: SGHDN and FVKESK. The ends were cut back, 0 bases at V and 13 bases at J, with 13 bases in the middle. The CDR3 region is CASSQDSRDSQFF. In DNA, the CDR3 is TGTGCCAGCAGCCAAGATAGCCGGGACTCCCAGTTCTTC.

On this clone itself: Sequence at one end of the junction differs from germline and may be a read error. V gene TRBV7-9 combines with J gene TRBJ1-3; 7 bases are shared with TRBD1. The CDR3 sequence is 16 residues long. The germline gives CDR1 SEHNR, CDR2 FQNEAQ (reference sequence). This CDR3 is CSSSSPGQTSGNTIYF. The DNA of the CDR3 is TGTTCCAGCAGCTCGCCGGGACAGACCTCTGGAAACACCATATATTTT.

The chain uses TRBV7-6 and TRBJ2-5; TRBD2 might be the D (5 bases). Between the trimmed V and J ends, which lost 3 bases and 5 bases, there was a span of 7 bases. This CDR3 spans 12 amino acids. Germline CDR1 is SGHVS and CDR2 is FNYEAQ. The CDR3 coding sequence is TGTGCCAGCAGCTTCGGGGAGGAGACCCAGTACTTC. Translated: CASSFGEETQYF.

CDR3 loop: CASSPRTSGDAGELFF. CDR3 coding DNA: TGCGCCAGCAGCCCCAGGACTAGCGGGGACGCCGGGGAGCTGTTTTTT. The chain uses TRBV5-1 and TRBJ2-2, with 12 bases identical to TRBD2. Germline V CDR1 and CDR2: SGHRS, YFSETQ. V shed 4 bases and J 6 bases; nucleotides not matched to a gene: 7. This CDR3 spans 16 amino acids.

CDR3 DNA: TGCGCCAGCAGGTCCGGGACAGGTCTACGCTCCTATAATTCACCCCTCCACTTT. This translates into CASRSGTGLRSYNSPLHF. This chain connects TRBV5-1 to TRBJ1-6; TRBD1 agrees at 8 bases. V shed 5 bases and J 0 bases; nucleotides not matched to a gene: 10. This CDR3 has 18 residues. Germline V CDR1 and CDR2: SGHRS, YFSETQ.

This clone was seen a few times. The J gene is TRBJ1-1, the V gene TRBV5-1; 11 bases are shared with TRBD1. J gave up 1 base and V 2 bases, and 1 base lay outside the gene matches. The CDR3 has 15 amino acids. The germline gives CDR1 SGHRS, CDR2 YFSETQ. The CDR3 sequence is CASSLGTGGNTEAFF. CDR3 DNA sequence: TGCGCCAGCAGCTTAGGGACAGGGGGGAACACTGAAGCTTTCTTT.

The chain recombines TRBV28 with TRBJ1-5; 8 nucleotides line up with TRBD1. The germline gives CDR1 MDHEN, CDR2 SYDVKM. J was trimmed by 0 bases and V by 6 bases; bases with no gene match: 4. CDR3 length equals 15 residues. The CDR3 protein is CASSRGQVSNQPQHF. The DNA of the CDR3 is TGTGCCAGCAGCCGGGGACAGGTTAGCAATCAGCCCCAGCATTTT.

The chain recombines TRBV14 with TRBJ2-2; maybe TRBD1 (6 bases). V dropped 4 bases and J dropped 1 base, with 7 bases sitting between them. The length of the CDR3 is 14 residues. Germline CDR1 is SGHDN and CDR2 is FVKESK. DNA of the CDR3: TGTGCCAGCAGCCTACAGGGGAACACCGGGGAGCTGTTTTTT. Translated, it gives CASSLQGNTGELFF.

The chain joins TRBV28 to TRBJ1-5; 10 nucleotides match TRBD1. The germline CDR1 and CDR2 sequences are MDHEN and SYDVKM. The CDR3 is made up of 15 amino acids. V lost 7 bases to trimming and J lost 6 bases; unmatched junction nucleotides: 9. This CDR3 is CASMRDRGGGQPQHF. The CDR3 DNA sequence: TGTGCCAGCATGAGGGACAGGGGCGGCGGTCAGCCCCAGCATTTT.

The chain carries TRBV21-1 and TRBJ2-7; the D call TRBD2 from the table was never checked on the DNA. TRBV21-1 is labeled a pseudogene. The CDR3 consists of 18 residues. CDR3 amino acids: CASSKPRKFLRLSYEQYF. The CDR3 DNA sequence: TGTGCCAGCAGCAAACCCCGAAAATTCCTTAGACTGTCCTACGAGCAGTACTTC.

The chain combines TRBV28 with TRBJ2-1, with 8 positions matching TRBD2. The CDR3 is 16 residues long. Germline CDR1 reads MDHEN; CDR2 reads SYDVKM. V lost 6 bases, J lost 2 bases, and 9 bases stayed unmatched. CDR3 in amino acids: CASRLAGSGTYNEQFF. CDR3 DNA: TGTGCCAGCAGGTTAGCGGGAAGCGGGACCTACAATGAGCAGTTCTTC.

This clone was picked up one time. The V call is TRBV28, the J call TRBJ1-4, with 7 bases identical to TRBD1. The V gene's germline CDR1 is MDHEN and CDR2 SYDVKM. This CDR3 spans 14 amino acids. The V segment lost 2 bases and the J segment 6 bases; nucleotides outside the gene matches: 3. CDR3 protein: CASSLTGVDEKLFF. The CDR3 DNA follows: TGTGCCAGCAGTTTAACAGGGGTGGATGAAAAACTGTTTTTT.

V and J are TRBV18 and TRBJ2-1; 8 bases agree with TRBD1. From germline, CDR1 is KGHSH and CDR2 LQKENI. V trimming: 5 bases; J trimming: 1 base; junction bases outside the gene matches: 10. There are 17 residues in the CDR3. The CDR3 region has the DNA TGTGCCAGCTCAACAACCCGGACAGGGTCATCCTACAATGAGCAGTTCTTC. Amino acids: CASSTTRTGSSYNEQFF.

This clone showed up just once. The chain couples TRBV5-1 to TRBJ2-1; 14 bases line up with TRBD2. The germline CDR1 and CDR2 sequences are SGHRS and YFSETQ. The V segment lost 4 bases and the J segment 6 bases; nucleotides outside the gene matches: 12. The CDR3 runs 18 residues. The CDR3 spells CASSPGLAGARWGNEQFF. The CDR3 DNA sequence: TGCGCCAGCAGCCCGGGACTAGCGGGAGCCCGATGGGGCAATGAGCAGTTCTTC.

V is TRBV5-1 and J is TRBJ1-4; 9 bases fit TRBD1. This CDR3 has 15 amino acids. V lost 4 bases, J lost 8 bases, and 9 bases stayed unmatched. Germline CDR1 SGHRS, CDR2 YFSETQ. The CDR3 here is CASSVTGTGREKLFF. In DNA form, the CDR3 reads TGCGCCAGCAGCGTGACCGGGACAGGGAGAGAAAAACTGTTTTTT.

This clone showed up just a few times. The chain has TRBV27 and TRBJ2-7, with TRBD1 matching over 8 bases. Germline trimming cut 5 bases from V and 2 bases from J; bases unmatched to any gene: 14. Looked up from germline, CDR1 is MNHEY and CDR2 is SMNVEV (reference sequence). The CDR3 sequence is 17 residues long. The CDR3 spells CASSLKRGDRSTYEQYF. CDR3 sequence (DNA): TGTGCCAGCAGTCTTAAAAGGGGGGACAGGTCAACCTACGAGCAGTACTTC.

The rearrangement uses TRBV6-5 and TRBJ1-2; a weak D match, TRBD1 (6 bases). The CDR3 sequence is 13 residues long. The V gene lost 5 bases and the J gene lost 7 bases, with 14 bases spanning the gap. The germline V gene has CDR1 MNHEY and CDR2 SVGAGI. CDR3 sequence reads: CASSQKNRVGYTF. The DNA for the CDR3 is TGTGCCAGCAGTCAAAAAAACAGGGTTGGCTACACCTTC.

The rearrangement uses TRBV5-1 and TRBJ1-5; no definite D call. The germline CDR1 and CDR2 sequences are SGHRS and YFSETQ. This CDR3 spans 14 amino acids. V was clipped by 9 bases and J by 3 bases, with 16 bases between them. The chain's CDR3 is CATHCTGFNQPQHF. DNA for the CDR3: TGCGCCACCCATTGTACGGGTTTCAATCAGCCCCAGCATTTT.

This sequence joins TRBV27 and TRBJ1-2, with 7 positions matching TRBD1. The V segment lost 2 bases and the J segment 7 bases; nucleotides outside the gene matches: 4. There are 13 residues in the CDR3. Germline CDR1 reads MNHEY; CDR2 reads SMNVEV (reference sequence). The CDR3 spells CASSLRTGGGYTF. In DNA form, the CDR3 reads TGTGCCAGCAGTTTAAGGACAGGAGGTGGCTACACCTTC.

CDR3 nucleotides: TGCGCCAGCAGATCAACAACGTACCAAGAGACCCAGTACTTC. Amino acids: CASRSTTYQETQYF. V and J are TRBV5-1 and TRBJ2-5, with D uncertain. The CDR3 has 14 residues. Germline-derived CDR1 and CDR2 are SGHRS and YFSETQ. The V and J ends lost 5 bases and 0 bases respectively, with 11 bases between them.

This chain uses TRBV6-4 with TRBJ2-1, with 13 bases matching TRBD2. Germline V gene data show CDR1 as MRHNA and CDR2 as SNTAGT. V lost 5 bases to trimming and J lost 7 bases; unmatched junction nucleotides: 5. The CDR3 length is 15 residues. CDR3 sequence (DNA): TGTGCCAGCAGTCCAGGGACTAGCGGGGAAAATGAGCAGTTCTTC. This gives the protein CASSPGTSGENEQFF.

This clone has only a few counts. Here the CDR3 DNA reads TGTGCCAGCTCACCTTGGGGCACCGGGACTGAAGCTTTCTTT. It codes for CASSPWGTGTEAFF. J is TRBJ1-1 and V is TRBV18; a possible D gene is TRBD1 (5 bases). Deletions cut 3 bases from V and 5 bases from J, with 13 bases between. This CDR3 contains 14 residues. Looked up from germline, CDR1 is KGHSH and CDR2 is LQKENI.

The chain uses TRBV2 and TRBJ2-7; no definite D call. Trimming left V 0 bases short and J 3 bases short, with 9 bases between. The CDR3 runs to 14 residues. From germline, CDR1 is SNHLY and CDR2 FYNNEI. This CDR3 reads CASSEARYSYEQYF. CDR3 sequence (DNA): TGTGCCAGCAGTGAAGCTCGGTACAGCTACGAGCAGTACTTC.

The chain recombines TRBV6-1 with TRBJ1-2; TRBD1 might be the D (5 bases). In germline, CDR1 is MNHNS, CDR2 SASEGT. This CDR3 contains 15 residues. Trimming removed 2 bases from V and 2 bases from J, with 12 bases in between. CDR3 protein: CASSELRGSNYGYTF. CDR3 in DNA: TGTGCCAGCAGTGAACTTCGGGGGAGCAACTATGGCTACACCTTC.

Details on this clone: The same CDR3 also results from other DNA sequences found in this sample. The CDR3 region is CASSLTGTGGYNEQFF. The CDR3 nucleotides are TGCGCCAGCAGCTTGACCGGGACAGGGGGATACAATGAGCAGTTCTTC. This chain joins TRBV5-1 and TRBJ2-1, with 11 bases that match TRBD1. The CDR3 runs to 16 residues. V dropped 1 base and J dropped 4; count of bases not matched to a gene: 4. CDR1 SGHRS and CDR2 YFSETQ come from the germline V gene.

The chain is built from TRBV11-3 and TRBJ2-1, with 10 bases lining up with TRBD2. The CDR3 extends over 14 amino acids. Germline trimming cut 5 bases from V and 10 bases from J; bases unmatched to any gene: 8. Germline loops: CDR1 SGHNT, CDR2 YENEEA. The CDR3 bases are TGTGCCAGCAGCCCCGGGACTAGCGTTTTGGAGCAGTTCTTC. Translated: CASSPGTSVLEQFF.